These 5 T cell receptor beta chains were sequenced from one sample in a study of blood T cell repertoires in COVID-19. Assay: immunoSEQ multiplex PCR; the TCRdb copy retains only in-frame clones and omits some. The sample shows approximately 300,000 clones, about 86% of them seen only once. Sample: peripheral blood. The receptors were gathered from a person aged 70 to 79 with COVID-19, enrolled during active disease.

Only one count was recorded for this clone. This chain links TRBV3-1 (or the pseudogene TRBV3-2) with TRBJ1-5, with D possibly matching TRBD1 (5 bases). V was clipped by 5 bases and J by 3 bases, with 14 bases between them. Per germline, CDR1 LGHDT and CDR2 YNNKEL (reference sequence). CDR3 size: 15 residues. The CDR3 sequence: CASSNLGGPNQPQHF. CDR3 nucleotides: TGTGCCAGCAGCAATCTCGGGGGACCCAATCAGCCCCAGCATTTT.

The chain joins TRBV19 to TRBJ2-7, with a tentative D call TRBD2 (6 bases). Germline values: CDR1 LNHDA, CDR2 SQIVND (reference sequence). V was trimmed by 6 bases and J by 5 bases, leaving 11 bases between them. The CDR3 runs 12 residues. CDR3 nucleotides: TGTGCCAGTAGCCGGAGGGGTAACGAGCAGTACTTC. Translated, it gives CASSRRGNEQYF.

The chain joins TRBV6-5 to TRBJ2-2; TRBD1 might be the D (5 bases). The germline CDR1 and CDR2 sequences are MNHEY and SVGAGI. CDR3 length: 13 residues. Trimming pared 6 bases from V and 7 bases from J, leaving 12 bases between. The chain's CDR3 is CASRTGQHGELFF. The CDR3 nucleotides are TGTGCCAGCAGAACAGGCCAACACGGGGAGCTGTTTTTT.

The chain carries TRBV5-1 and TRBJ2-5, with 9 bases lining up with TRBD1. There are 14 residues in the CDR3. The J segment lost 2 bases and the V segment lost 4 bases, leaving 3 bases of the junction unmatched. Germline CDR1 is SGHRS and CDR2 is YFSETQ. This CDR3 reads CASSRTGVQETQYF. The CDR3 DNA reads TGCGCCAGCAGCAGGACAGGGGTTCAAGAGACCCAGTACTTC.

The rearrangement links TRBV29-1 to TRBJ2-7; 7 positions match TRBD1. V lost 6 bases, J lost 2 bases, and 7 bases stayed unmatched. CDR3 length: 13 residues. Germline assignment: CDR1 SQVTM and CDR2 ANQGSEA. This chain's CDR3 is CSVTLTGPYEQYF. CDR3 DNA: TGCAGCGTAACACTGACAGGGCCCTACGAGCAGTACTTC.